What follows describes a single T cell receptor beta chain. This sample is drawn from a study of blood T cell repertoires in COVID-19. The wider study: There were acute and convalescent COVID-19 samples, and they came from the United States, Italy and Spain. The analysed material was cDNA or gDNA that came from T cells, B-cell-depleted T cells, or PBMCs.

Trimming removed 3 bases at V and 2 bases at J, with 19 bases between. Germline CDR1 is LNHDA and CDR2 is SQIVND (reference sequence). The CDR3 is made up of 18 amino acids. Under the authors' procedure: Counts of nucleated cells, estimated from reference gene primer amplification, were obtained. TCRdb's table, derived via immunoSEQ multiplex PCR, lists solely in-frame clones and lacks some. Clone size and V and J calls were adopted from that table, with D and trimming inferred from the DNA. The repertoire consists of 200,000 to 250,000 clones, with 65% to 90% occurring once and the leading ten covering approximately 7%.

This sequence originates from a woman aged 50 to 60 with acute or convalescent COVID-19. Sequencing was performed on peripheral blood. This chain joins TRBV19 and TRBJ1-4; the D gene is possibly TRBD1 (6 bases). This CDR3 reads CASSMGWGTPSTNEKLFF. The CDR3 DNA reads TGTGCCAGTAGTATGGGCTGGGGGACACCCTCGACTAATGAAAAACTGTTTTTT.